The next 4 T cell receptor beta chains were all read from a single sample in a study of response to subunit inactivated influenza vaccine. In TCRdb, the RT-PCR reads were re-called with MiXCR into one record per CDR3 protein. Counted here are 550,000 to 800,000 distinct CDR3 sequences, approximately 15% occurring once; the ten biggest clones make up less than 7%. The material was PBMCs from blood, obtained roughly 15 days before vaccination. Receptor source: a man aged 50-59 years who received an inactivated influenza vaccine.

In its sample, this clonotype was seen a few times. This chain joins TRBV6-1 and TRBJ2-2, with 10 nucleotides matching TRBD1. The ends lost 6 bases at V and 0 bases at J; junction bases unmatched: 7. CDR1 is MNHNS, CDR2 SASEGT, per germline. This CDR3 is 17 amino acids long. CDR3 loop: CASRTGQGGTNTGELFF. As DNA, the CDR3 is TGTGCCAGCAGGACAGGACAGGGGGGGACGAACACCGGGGAGCTGTTTTTT.

The V call is TRBV6-2 or TRBV6-3, the J call TRBJ2-1; 8 nucleotides match TRBD1. V dropped 6 bases and J dropped 7; count of bases not matched to a gene: 8. Germline CDR1 reads MNHEY; CDR2 reads SVGEGT. The CDR3 sequence is 14 residues long. This CDR3 is CASSQGQGWNEQFF. DNA for the CDR3: TGTGCCAGCAGCCAAGGACAGGGATGGAATGAGCAGTTCTTC.

At least ten counts were recorded for this clonotype. The gene calls are TRBV6-1 and TRBJ1-1, with unresolved D. This CDR3 has 13 amino acids. The V gene's germline CDR1 is MNHNS and CDR2 SASEGT. V was shortened by 7 bases and J by 4 bases, with 13 bases between the two germline ends. As DNA, the CDR3 is TGTGCCAGCAATGCGGGATGGAGCACTGAAGCTTTCTTT. It translates to CASNAGWSTEAFF.

The J gene is TRBJ1-5, the V gene TRBV4-3; tentatively, D is TRBD1 (5 bases). The CDR3 is 15 residues long. The V gene's germline CDR1 is LGHNA and CDR2 YSLEER. V was trimmed by 0 bases and J by 7 bases, leaving 13 bases between them. For the CDR3, the DNA is TGCGCCAGCAGCCAAGAGTGGCAGGGCGGACAGCCCCAGCATTTT. Residues: CASSQEWQGGQPQHF.